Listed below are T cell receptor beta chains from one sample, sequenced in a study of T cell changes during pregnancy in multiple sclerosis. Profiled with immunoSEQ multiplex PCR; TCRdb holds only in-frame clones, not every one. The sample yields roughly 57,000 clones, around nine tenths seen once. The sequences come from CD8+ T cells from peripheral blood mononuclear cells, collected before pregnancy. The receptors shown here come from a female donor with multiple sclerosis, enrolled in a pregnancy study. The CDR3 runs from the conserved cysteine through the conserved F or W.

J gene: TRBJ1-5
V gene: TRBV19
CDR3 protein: CASSMGTGGNQPQHF

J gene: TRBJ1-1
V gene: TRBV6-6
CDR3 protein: CASSYSVSEAFF

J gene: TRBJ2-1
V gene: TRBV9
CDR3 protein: CASSTEQGTGEQFF

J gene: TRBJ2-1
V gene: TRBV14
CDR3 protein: CASSQAGAGAAGNEQFF

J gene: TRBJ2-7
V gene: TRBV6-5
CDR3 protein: CASSYHPGQGAREQYF

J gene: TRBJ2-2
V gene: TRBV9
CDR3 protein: CASSVGQPGELFF

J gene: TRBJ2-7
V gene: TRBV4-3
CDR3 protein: CASSQMVQGKGGYEQYF

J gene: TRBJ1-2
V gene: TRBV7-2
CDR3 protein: CASSSLGGYTF

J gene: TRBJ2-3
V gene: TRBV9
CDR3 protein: CASSRTGGSPDTQYF

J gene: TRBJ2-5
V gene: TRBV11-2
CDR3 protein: CASSFVPAWGLQETQYF

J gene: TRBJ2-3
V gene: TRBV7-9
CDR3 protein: CASSPGRGASRDTQYF

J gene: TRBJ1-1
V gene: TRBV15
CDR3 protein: CATSRGAGTEAFF

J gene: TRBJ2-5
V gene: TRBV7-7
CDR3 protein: CASSLGSGLETQYF

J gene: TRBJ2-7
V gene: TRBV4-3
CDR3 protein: CASSQEVNSHYEQYF

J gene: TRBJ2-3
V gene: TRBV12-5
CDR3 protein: CASGLGGGIDTQYF

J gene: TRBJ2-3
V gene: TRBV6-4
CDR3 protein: CASSVGGQGTDTQYF

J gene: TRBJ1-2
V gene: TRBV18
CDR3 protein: CASSPPEGFGGYTF